This T cell receptor (beta chain) originates from a study of blood T cell repertoires in COVID-19. Looking at the study overall: Both acute and convalescent COVID-19 samples were obtained from the United States, Italy and Spain. T cells, B-cell-depleted T cells, or PBMCs provided the cDNA or gDNA that served as material.

V was clipped by 2 bases and J by 4 bases; unmatched bases: 5. The CDR3 consists of 15 residues. Germline V gene lookup returns CDR1 MNHEY and CDR2 SVGEGT. In the original analysis: It was from reference gene primer amplification that nucleated cell counts were estimated. Profiling relied on immunoSEQ multiplex PCR, and the TCRdb table lists in-frame clones only, not all of them. The V and J calls and clone size were taken over from that table, and D and trimming were inferred from the DNA. This sample has approximately 250,000 clones; 80% to 85% occur once, and the top ten carry under 5.5%. Sequenced: peripheral blood. The source is a man in his fifties or sixties with acute or convalescent COVID-19. The chain couples TRBV6-2 or TRBV6-3 to TRBJ2-7, with 10 bases that match TRBD1. The CDR3: CASSYPDRGLYEQYF. The CDR3 nucleotides read TGTGCCAGCAGTTACCCAGACAGGGGGCTATACGAGCAGTACTTC.